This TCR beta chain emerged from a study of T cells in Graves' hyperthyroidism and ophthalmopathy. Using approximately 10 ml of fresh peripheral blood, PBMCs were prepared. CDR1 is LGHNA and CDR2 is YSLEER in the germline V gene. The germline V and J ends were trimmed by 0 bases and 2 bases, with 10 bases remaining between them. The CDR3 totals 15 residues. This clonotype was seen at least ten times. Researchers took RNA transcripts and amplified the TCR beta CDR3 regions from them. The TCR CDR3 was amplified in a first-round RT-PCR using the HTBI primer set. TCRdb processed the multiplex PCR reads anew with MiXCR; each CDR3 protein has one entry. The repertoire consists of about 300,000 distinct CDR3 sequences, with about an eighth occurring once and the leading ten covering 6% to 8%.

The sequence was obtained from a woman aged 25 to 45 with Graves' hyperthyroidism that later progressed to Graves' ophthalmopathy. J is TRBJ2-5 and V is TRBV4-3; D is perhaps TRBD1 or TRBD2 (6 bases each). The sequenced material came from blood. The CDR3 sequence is CASSQDPGAQETQYF. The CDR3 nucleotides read TGCGCCAGCAGCCAAGATCCGGGGGCACAAGAGACCCAGTACTTC.